This T cell receptor (beta chain) was profiled in a study of T cell repertoires in cytomegalovirus infection. For the study at large: A matching HLA type, together with CMV infection, was signaled by public TCR beta signatures. Regarding the study as a whole: Dominating the ex vivo response were HLA-C-restricted CMV-specific TCR beta clonotypes. Accumulated public TCR beta family frequency recognized individuals carrying CMV together with the relevant HLA.

This clonotype was recorded at least ten times. The antigen is unknown. CDR3 length equals 14 residues. Trimming removed 5 bases from V and 3 bases from J, with 14 bases in between. Germline values: CDR1 SGHAT, CDR2 FQNNGV. TCRdb re-analysed the reads in MiXCR, keeping a single row per CDR3 protein. The sample carries around 120,000 distinct CDR3 sequences, 7% to 10% recorded once. The chain joins TRBV11-2 to TRBJ2-7; D might be TRBD1 or TRBD2, each matching 6 bases. This TCR was sampled from a human donor in good health (CMV status not recorded). Some clones in this sample may be carry-over from other donors' samples. The sample comprised PBMCs. CDR3 loop: CASSPSGAVYEQYF. CDR3 coding DNA: TGTGCCAGCAGCCCCTCGGGGGCGGTCTACGAGCAGTACTTC.